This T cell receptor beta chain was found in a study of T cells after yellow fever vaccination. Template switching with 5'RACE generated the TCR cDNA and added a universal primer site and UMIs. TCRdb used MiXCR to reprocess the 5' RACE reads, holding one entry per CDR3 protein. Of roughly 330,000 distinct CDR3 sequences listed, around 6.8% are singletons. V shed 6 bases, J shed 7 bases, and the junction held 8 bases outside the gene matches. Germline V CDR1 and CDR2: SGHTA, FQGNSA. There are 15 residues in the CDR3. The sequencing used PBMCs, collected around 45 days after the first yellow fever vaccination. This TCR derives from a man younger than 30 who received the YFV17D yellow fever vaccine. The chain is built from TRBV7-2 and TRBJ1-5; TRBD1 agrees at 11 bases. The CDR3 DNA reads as TGTGCCAGCAGGGAGACGGGACAGGGGGGCCAGCCCCAGCATTTT. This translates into CASRETGQGGQPQHF.